The 6 T cell receptor beta chains below were found in one sample sequenced in a study of blood T cell repertoires in COVID-19 (dated by TCRdb to the early 2020s). The method was the immunoSEQ multiplex PCR assay. What TCRdb holds here is the immuneACCESS table cut down to in-frame rearrangements. Part of the clones is not present; checked against another copy, under half of the missing clones reflect an unresolved V gene, and the others are unexplained. Counted in this sample were approximately 250,000 clones; around four fifths of them appeared once. The leading ten clones occupy 15% of the sample. Sequenced sample: PBMCs or T cells enriched from blood (not recorded which). The receptor source for this set is a man aged 35 to 55 who had recovered from COVID-19.

The chain couples TRBV7-2 to TRBJ2-7; 8 bases line up with TRBD2. The CDR3 loop spans 15 amino acids. Germline loops: CDR1 SGHTA, CDR2 FQGNSA. Trimming at V came to 3 bases and at J to 3 bases, leaving 7 bases not matched to a gene. In DNA, the CDR3 is TGTGCCAGCAGCTTCGAGCGGGGGCCGCTCTACGAGCAGTACTTC. Translation: CASSFERGPLYEQYF. Full variable domain (missing parts from reference TRBV7-2 and TRBJ2-7): GAGVSQSPSNKVTEKGKDVELRCDPISGHTALYWYRQSLGQGLEFLIYFQGNSAPDKSGLPSDRFSAERTGGSVSTLTIQRTQQEDSAVYLCASSFERGPLYEQYFGPGTRLTVT.

The chain uses TRBV7-8 and TRBJ2-2; D is undetermined. The germline V gene has CDR1 SGHVS and CDR2 FQNEAQ. Trimming took 5 bases from V and 9 from J, leaving 13 bases between them. This CDR3 spans 13 amino acids. The CDR3 loop is CASSPQPGRELFF. The CDR3 DNA follows: TGTGCCAGCAGCCCACAGCCTGGCCGGGAGCTGTTTTTT.

The DNA of the CDR3 is TGTGCCAGCAGTCGGCAGGGGAAGGACCAGCCCCAGCATTTT. It codes for CASSRQGKDQPQHF. The V gene is TRBV7-9, the J gene TRBJ1-5, with a tentative D call TRBD1 (6 bases). The CDR3 contains 14 residues. Germline V lookup: CDR1 SEHNR, CDR2 FQNEAQ (reference sequence). The V and J ends lost 6 bases and 7 bases respectively, with 16 bases between them.

This sequence joins TRBV4-2 and TRBJ1-2; D possibly corresponds to TRBD1 (5 bases). Between the trimmed V and J ends, which lost 0 bases and 7 bases, there was a span of 6 bases. The germline gives CDR1 LGHNA, CDR2 YNFKEQ. This CDR3 spans 12 amino acids. The CDR3, as DNA: TGTGCCAGCAGCCAAGAAGGGGTTGGCTACACCTTC. Translation: CASSQEGVGYTF.

V is TRBV7-9 and J is TRBJ1-1, with 8 bases aligning to TRBD1. After removal of 6 bases from V and 4 bases from J, the junction contained 7 bases not matched to a gene. The CDR3 sequence is 14 residues long. CDR1 SEHNR and CDR2 FQNEAQ come from the germline V gene (reference sequence). DNA for the CDR3: TGTGCCAGCAGTTGGACAGGGACCGCCACTGAAGCTTTCTTT. Residues: CASSWTGTATEAFF. Full variable domain (remainder filled in from reference TRBV7-9 and TRBJ1-1): DTGVSQNPRHKITKRGQNVTFRCDPISEHNRLYWYRQTLGQGPEFLTYFQNEAQLEKSRLLSDRFSAERPKGSFSTLEIQRTEQGDSAMYLCASSWTGTATEAFFGQGTRLTVV.

The chain uses TRBV7-9 and TRBJ1-3; no clear D gene. Trimming left V 8 bases short and J 4 bases short, with 6 bases between. Germline CDR1 and CDR2: SEHNR and FQNEAQ (reference sequence). This CDR3 comprises 11 residues. The DNA of the CDR3 is TGTGCCAGCCCTCAGGGAAACACCATATATTTT. Translated: CASPQGNTIYF.